These T cell receptor beta chains were read from a single sample in a study of cytomegalovirus exposure and HLA in healthy donors. Measured with immunoSEQ multiplex PCR; TCRdb has only the in-frame clones, and not every one. Among some 150,000 clones listed, roughly 77% were seen once. Source material: PBMCs. The receptors derive from a man aged 25 to 45 in good health and CMV-seropositive. Both conserved end residues are part of each CDR3. The D gene is left open where the match is weak. Only part of the rows carry a size: once, few, many, or a class if the clone is expanded.

V gene,D gene,CDR3 length,clone size,J gene,CDR3 DNA,CDR3 protein
TRBV15,.,12,.,TRBJ2-7,TGTGCCACCAGCGACCGGGACTACGAGCAGTACTTC,CATSDRDYEQYF
TRBV6-6,TRBD2,14,.,TRBJ2-3,TGTGCCAGCGGGCGGAGCGGGAACACAGATACGCAGTATTTT,CASGRSGNTDTQYF
TRBV6-5,.,14,.,TRBJ2-7,TGTGCCAGCAGTTACGAACAGTCCTCCTACGAGCAGTACTTC,CASSYEQSSYEQYF
TRBV28,TRBD2,14,.,TRBJ2-7,TGTGCCAGCAGCAACCTAGCGGGGATGGGGGAGCAGTACTTC,CASSNLAGMGEQYF
TRBV15,TRBD2,17,.,TRBJ2-1,TGTGCCACCAGCAGACGAGGGACTAGCGGAACATACAATGAGCAGTTCTTC,CATSRRGTSGTYNEQFF
TRBV2,.,12,.,TRBJ1-1,TGTGCCACCAAGCAGCCCGGGACTGAAGCTTTCTTT,CATKQPGTEAFF
TRBV2,.,14,.,TRBJ1-2,TGTGCCATTACCGCCGACGACAGACGCTATGGCTACACCTTC,CAITADDRRYGYTF
TRBV5-1,TRBD1,14,.,TRBJ1-1,TGCGCCAGCAGACCCACCACAGGGGTCCCTGAAGCTTTCTTT,CASRPTTGVPEAFF
TRBV6-1,.,14,.,TRBJ2-7,TGTGCCAGCAGTGAAAGTTGGGGGGACTCCGAGCAGTACTTC,CASSESWGDSEQYF
TRBV23-1,TRBD1,23,.,TRBJ2-3,TGCGCCAACCAGATTCGCCACAATGTTAGTCTCCGTCGTGACAGGGGGCGCGCAGATACGCAGTATTTT,CANQIRHNVSLRRDRGRADTQYF
TRBV27,TRBD1,15,.,TRBJ1-6,TGTGCCAGCAGTCAGGGACAGGGTTATAATTCACCCCTCCACTTT,CASSQGQGYNSPLHF
TRBV18,.,15,.,TRBJ2-1,TGTGCCAGCTCACCCCGGGAGCAGGTTAGCAATGAGCAGTTCTTC,CASSPREQVSNEQFF
TRBV5-1,.,11,.,TRBJ2-7,TGCGCCAGCAGCTTCTCCCACGAGCAGTACTTC,CASSFSHEQYF
TRBV7-6,.,17,.,TRBJ2-6,TGTGCCAGCAGCTTAGGGGGGCCGAACCCTGGGGCCAACGTCCTGACTTTC,CASSLGGPNPGANVLTF
TRBV6-1,TRBD2,17,.,TRBJ2-3,TGTGCCAGCAGTGACCCACCTAGCGGGAGAAGGTCAGATACGCAGTATTTT,CASSDPPSGRRSDTQYF
TRBV2,TRBD1,16,few,TRBJ2-2,TGTGCCAGCAGTTTGACAGGGGTAGGGTACACCGGGGAGCTGTTTTTT,CASSLTGVGYTGELFF
TRBV28,.,14,.,TRBJ1-2,TGTGCCAGCAGTTTGGGACAACGGTCCTATGGCTACACCTTC,CASSLGQRSYGYTF
TRBV28,.,15,.,TRBJ1-2,TGTGCCACCGCACCTACAAATCCAGGGTTCTATGGCTACACCTTC,CATAPTNPGFYGYTF
TRBV19,TRBD1,20,.,TRBJ1-1,TGTGCCAGTAGTCTACAACCCGAAGTCCCGAGACAGGGGGCGGGCACTGAAGCTTTCTTT,CASSLQPEVPRQGAGTEAFF
TRBV7-2,TRBD1,13,once,TRBJ1-3,TGTGCCAGCAGCACCTGGACAGGGGACACCATATATTTT,CASSTWTGDTIYF
TRBV19,TRBD1,13,.,TRBJ1-1,TGTGCCAGTAGGGACAGGGGGAACACTGAAGCTTTCTTT,CASRDRGNTEAFF
TRBV7-9,TRBD1,16,.,TRBJ1-1,TGTGCCAGCAGCTTAGGATTCGGACAGGGAGACACTGAAGCTTTCTTT,CASSLGFGQGDTEAFF
TRBV5-1,TRBD1,17,.,TRBJ1-1,TGCGCCAGCAGCCTGGGGAGTATCGGGGACAGAAACACTGAAGCTTTCTTT,CASSLGSIGDRNTEAFF
TRBV10-3,.,19,.,TRBJ1-2,TGTGCCATCAGTGAGTCTCCAGGGAAAGCAGGGAAAGCTAACTATGGCTACACCTTC,CAISESPGKAGKANYGYTF
TRBV6-1,.,14,.,TRBJ2-3,TGTGCCAGCAGTGAGAGGGGGATCACAGGTACGCAGTATTTT,CASSERGITGTQYF
TRBV19,.,14,few,TRBJ1-5,TGTGCCAGTAGTATAGCGGGGGGTGGTCAGCCCCAGCATTTT,CASSIAGGGQPQHF
TRBV19,.,13,few,TRBJ1-1,TGTGCCAGTAGTATAGAATTCGGGTTCCAGGCTTTCTTT,CASSIEFGFQAFF
TRBV3-2,.,9,few,TRBJ2-1,TGTGCCAGCAGTCCGGAGCAGTTCTTC,CASSPEQFF
TRBV7-7,TRBD2,18,.,TRBJ2-7,TGTGCTAGCAGCATAAGGCAGGGGGAGGCTAGCGGGGCCTACGAGCAGTACTTC,CASSIRQGEASGAYEQYF